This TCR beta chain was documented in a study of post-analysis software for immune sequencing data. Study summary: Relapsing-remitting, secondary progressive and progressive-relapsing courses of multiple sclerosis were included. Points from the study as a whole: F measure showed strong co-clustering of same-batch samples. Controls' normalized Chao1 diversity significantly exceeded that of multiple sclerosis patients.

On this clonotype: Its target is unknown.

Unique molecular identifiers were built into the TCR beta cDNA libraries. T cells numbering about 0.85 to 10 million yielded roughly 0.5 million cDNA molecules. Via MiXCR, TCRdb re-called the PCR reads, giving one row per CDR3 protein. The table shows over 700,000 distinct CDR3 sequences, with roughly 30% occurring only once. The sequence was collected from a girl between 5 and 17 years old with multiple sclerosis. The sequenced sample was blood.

DNA of the CDR3: TGCGCCAGCAGCCAAGAGATGTTAAGCAGCCAAGAGACCCAGTACTTC. Translation gives CASSQEMLSSQETQYF. The chain recombines TRBV4-1 with TRBJ2-5; D is unresolved. The V end lost 0 bases, the J end lost 1 base, and 12 bases lay between the germline ends. CDR3 length equals 16 residues. From germline, CDR1 is MGHRA and CDR2 YSYEKL.